The 23 T cell receptor beta chains in this list originate from one sample, sequenced in a study of blood T cell repertoires in COVID-19. The repertoire was sequenced with immunoSEQ multiplex PCR; TCRdb's copy has only in-frame clones and lacks some. In the table there are approximately 500,000 clones, 85% to 90% of which are singletons. The specimen sequenced was PBMCs or T cells enriched from blood (not recorded which). The receptors come from a woman aged 40 to 49 who had recovered from COVID-19.

The gene calls are TRBV29-1 and TRBJ2-3; 9 nucleotides match TRBD2. The CDR3 consists of 14 residues. Trimming at V came to 3 bases and at J to 4 bases, leaving 5 bases not matched to a gene. The germline gives CDR1 SQVTM, CDR2 ANQGSEA. CDR3 region: CSVERAGGADTQYF. CDR3 DNA sequence: TGCAGCGTTGAGCGAGCGGGAGGAGCAGATACGCAGTATTTT.

This chain uses TRBV4-1 with TRBJ2-7, with 7 bases identical to TRBD2. The V and J ends lost 0 bases and 3 bases, in that order; junction bases with no gene match: 8. CDR1 is MGHRA and CDR2 is YSYEKL in the germline V gene. The CDR3 sequence is 16 residues long. This chain's CDR3 is CASSQDGGGRDYEQYF. CDR3 coding DNA: TGCGCCAGCAGCCAAGATGGGGGAGGGAGGGACTACGAGCAGTACTTC.

The chain is built from TRBV30 and TRBJ2-2; 7 nucleotides line up with TRBD2. J was trimmed by 2 bases and V by 4 bases; bases with no gene match: 1. In germline, CDR1 is GTSNPN, CDR2 SVGIG (reference sequence). The CDR3 runs 13 residues. This chain's CDR3 is CAWTSGNTGELFF. DNA for the CDR3: TGTGCCTGGACTAGCGGAAACACCGGGGAGCTGTTTTTT.

This chain links TRBV4-3 with TRBJ1-2; the D gene is possibly TRBD1 (6 bases). The length of the CDR3 is 16 residues. V was shortened by 6 bases and J by 7 bases, with 24 bases between the two germline ends. Germline CDR1 is LGHNA and CDR2 is YSLEER. The CDR3 loop is CASSGSWQGFFGGYTF. The CDR3 nucleotides are TGCGCCAGCAGTGGATCATGGCAGGGGTTTTTTGGTGGCTACACCTTC.

This rearrangement joins TRBV9 to TRBJ2-1; weak D call: TRBD2 (6 bases). The germline V and J ends were trimmed by 4 bases and 6 bases, with 20 bases remaining between them. Per germline, CDR1 SGDLS and CDR2 YYNGEE. There are 16 residues in the CDR3. CDR3 DNA sequence: TGTGCCAGCAGCCCAACCGGGGGTCGAGGGGTCAATGAGCAGTTCTTC. As protein: CASSPTGGRGVNEQFF.

The chain recombines TRBV18 with TRBJ2-1; 10 nucleotides match TRBD2. The CDR3 contains 16 residues. The V segment lost 1 base and the J segment 8 bases; nucleotides outside the gene matches: 8. CDR1 KGHSH and CDR2 LQKENI come from the germline V gene. For the CDR3, the DNA is TGTGCCAGCTCACCACAGGTGGCTAGCGGGAGCGATGAGCAGTTCTTC. Translating gives CASSPQVASGSDEQFF. Looking up the rest from reference TRBV18 and TRBJ2-1 gives the full variable domain: NAGVMQNPRHLVRRRGQEARLRCSPMKGHSHVYWYRQLPEEGLKFMVYLQKENIIDESGMPKERFSAEFPKEGPSILRIQQVVRGDSAAYFCASSPQVASGSDEQFFGPGTRLTVL.

The rearrangement joins TRBV15 to TRBJ2-5; 11 bases match TRBD2. CDR3 length equals 16 residues. Germline-derived CDR1 and CDR2 are LNHNV and YYDKDF (reference sequence). The trim removed 5 bases at V and 2 bases at J, leaving 7 bases unmatched. The DNA for the CDR3 is TGTGCCACCAGCTGGGGACTAGCGGACTATCAAGAGACCCAGTACTTC. It encodes CATSWGLADYQETQYF.

The V gene is TRBV5-5, the J gene TRBJ2-4, with 7 bases aligning to TRBD2. The CDR3 is made up of 14 amino acids. After removal of 2 bases from V and 5 bases from J, the junction contained 4 bases not matched to a gene. In germline, CDR1 is SGHKS, CDR2 YYEKEE (reference sequence). The CDR3: CASSFLRGENIQYF. CDR3 nucleotides: TGTGCCAGCAGCTTCCTCCGGGGGGAAAACATTCAGTACTTC.

This chain connects TRBV15 to TRBJ2-1, with 10 positions matching TRBD2. The V gene's germline CDR1 is LNHNV and CDR2 YYDKDF (reference sequence). V lost 0 bases to trimming and J lost 8 bases; unmatched junction nucleotides: 7. This CDR3 is 16 amino acids long. CDR3 amino acids: CATSRDFGTSVDEQFF. Written as DNA, the CDR3 is TGTGCCACCAGCAGAGATTTTGGGACTAGCGTCGATGAGCAGTTCTTC.

The V call is TRBV6-5, the J call TRBJ1-1, with D possibly being TRBD1 (6 bases). CDR1 is MNHEY, CDR2 SVGAGI, per germline. The CDR3 spans 14 residues. Deletions cut 4 bases from V and 6 bases from J, with 15 bases between. Here the CDR3 reads CASSLPGHSPEAFF. Written as DNA, the CDR3 is TGTGCCAGCAGTTTGCCGGGACATTCACCTGAAGCTTTCTTT.

The chain couples TRBV10-3 to TRBJ1-2; D might be TRBD1 (5 bases). The germline V gene has CDR1 ENHRY and CDR2 SYGVKD. The CDR3 runs 13 residues. Trimming cost V 6 bases and J 7 bases, with 15 bases left between them. This chain's CDR3 is CAIRLQVKGGYTF. The CDR3 DNA sequence: TGTGCCATCAGGTTACAGGTCAAGGGTGGCTACACCTTC.

The J gene is TRBJ2-1, the V gene TRBV5-1, with 10 bases matching TRBD2. The CDR3 contains 16 residues. Losses at the gene ends were 1 base for V and 6 bases for J; bases not matched to a gene: 7. Germline V lookup: CDR1 SGHRS, CDR2 YFSETQ. CDR3 in amino acids: CASSLPWLAGANEQFF. CDR3 DNA: TGCGCCAGCAGCTTGCCCTGGCTAGCGGGAGCCAATGAGCAGTTCTTC.

In DNA form, the CDR3 reads TGCGCCAGCAGCTACAGGACAGGGGGAAGGACTGAAGCTTTCTTT. Its translation is CASSYRTGGRTEAFF. The chain is built from TRBV5-1 and TRBJ1-1; 10 bases are shared with TRBD1. The CDR3 runs to 15 residues. Germline loops: CDR1 SGHRS, CDR2 YFSETQ. With V trimmed by 3 bases and J by 5 bases, 7 bases remained unmatched. The whole variable domain, filled in from reference TRBV5-1 and TRBJ1-1, reads KAGVTQTPRYLIKTRGQQVTLSCSPISGHRSVSWYQQTPGQGLQFLFEYFSETQRNKGNFPGRFSGRQFSNSRSEMNVSTLELGDSALYLCASSYRTGGRTEAFFGQGTRLTVV.

The count of this clone is one. V usage is TRBV9 and J usage is TRBJ2-7; possibly TRBD1 for D (8 bases). Trimming shortened V by 3 bases and J by 6 bases, and 22 bases separated the two germline ends. CDR1 SGDLS and CDR2 YYNGEE come from the germline V gene. The CDR3 consists of 16 residues. CDR3 sequence: CASSGGTTGGVGEQYF. The CDR3 coding sequence is TGTGCCAGCAGCGGAGGAACTACAGGGGGGGTAGGCGAGCAGTACTTC.

The CDR3 DNA reads TGTGCCAGCAGCCAAGGGGGGAAAGCGGGAGGAGGAGATACGCAGTATTTT. Protein sequence: CASSQGGKAGGGDTQYF. The chain combines TRBV3-1 (or the pseudogene TRBV3-2) with TRBJ2-3; 9 bases are a match to TRBD2. The CDR3 has 17 amino acids. V was pared by 1 base and J by 5 bases, with 10 bases of the junction left unmatched. CDR1 and CDR2 from the germline V gene are LGHDT and YNNKEL (reference sequence).

The chain links TRBV5-1 to TRBJ2-7; no clear D. CDR3 length: 11 residues. Trimming removed 3 bases at V and 4 bases at J, with 5 bases between. From germline, CDR1 is SGHRS and CDR2 YFSETQ. Written as DNA, the CDR3 is TGCGCCAGCAGCTATGCGTACGAGCAGTACTTC. It encodes CASSYAYEQYF.

This chain links TRBV29-1 with TRBJ1-2; 11 bases are shared with TRBD1. The V segment lost 6 bases and the J segment 7 bases; nucleotides outside the gene matches: 7. This CDR3 is 13 amino acids long. In germline, CDR1 is SQVTM, CDR2 ANQGSEA. CDR3 sequence: CSVPSGQGAGYTF. The CDR3 DNA sequence: TGCAGCGTACCATCAGGACAGGGGGCTGGCTACACCTTC.

The chain links TRBV4-3 to TRBJ2-7; 9 bases are a match to TRBD1. This CDR3 region has 15 residues. Germline trimming cut 4 bases from V and 5 bases from J; bases unmatched to any gene: 9. Germline V CDR1 and CDR2: LGHNA, YSLEER. The CDR3 spells CASSLAGTGSHEQYF. CDR3 coding DNA: TGCGCCAGCAGCCTAGCCGGGACAGGGTCCCACGAGCAGTACTTC.

This rearrangement joins TRBV6-5 to TRBJ2-7, with 7 nucleotides matching TRBD1. After removal of 6 bases from V and 2 bases from J, the junction contained 7 bases not matched to a gene. The germline V gene encodes CDR1 MNHEY and CDR2 SVGAGI. The CDR3 spans 14 residues. The CDR3 is CASSPGTETYEQYF. CDR3 in DNA: TGTGCCAGCAGCCCCGGGACAGAGACCTACGAGCAGTACTTC.

In this sample, this clone turned up once. The gene calls are TRBV10-3 and TRBJ2-7; tentative D call: TRBD2 (5 bases). This CDR3 region has 16 residues. V was shortened by 4 bases and J by 1 base, with 17 bases between the two germline ends. From germline, CDR1 is ENHRY and CDR2 SYGVKD. CDR3 in amino acids: CAISVRARVGSYEQYF. In DNA form, the CDR3 reads TGTGCCATCAGTGTGCGGGCGAGGGTGGGGTCCTACGAGCAGTACTTC.

This rearrangement joins TRBV7-2 to TRBJ2-5; 8 bases are a match to TRBD1. V lost 5 bases, J lost 2 bases, and 13 bases stayed unmatched. The CDR3 is made up of 17 amino acids. The germline CDR1 and CDR2 sequences are SGHTA and FQGNSA. The DNA for the CDR3 is TGTGCCAGCAGCAAACGGCCGGGACAGGATAGACAAGAGACCCAGTACTTC. Translated: CASSKRPGQDRQETQYF.

The chain uses TRBV14 and TRBJ1-2, with D unclear. The V gene's germline CDR1 is SGHDN and CDR2 FVKESK. Between the trimmed V and J ends, which lost 3 bases and 7 bases, there was a span of 12 bases. The CDR3 contains 13 residues. This chain's CDR3 is CASSHRLLTGYTF. The CDR3 region has the DNA TGTGCCAGCAGCCACAGGCTCTTGACTGGCTACACCTTC.

The rearrangement joins TRBV2 to TRBJ2-7, with 8 bases aligning to TRBD1. This CDR3 has 15 amino acids. V shed 3 bases, J shed 4 bases, and the junction held 8 bases outside the gene matches. Germline CDR1 is SNHLY and CDR2 is FYNNEI. The CDR3 sequence: CASSEVGTGPYEQYF. The CDR3 DNA follows: TGTGCCAGCAGTGAGGTCGGGACAGGACCTTACGAGCAGTACTTC. The entire variable domain, with the rest obtained from reference TRBV2 and TRBJ2-7, is as follows: EPEVTQTPSHQVTQMGQEVILRCVPISNHLYFYWYRQILGQKVEFLVSFYNNEISEKSEIFDDQFSVERPDGSNFTLKIRSTKLEDSAMYFCASSEVGTGPYEQYFGPGTRLTVT.